A selection of T cell receptor beta chains follows, all from one sample in a study of blood T cell repertoires in COVID-19. The repertoire was sequenced with immunoSEQ multiplex PCR; TCRdb's copy has only in-frame clones and lacks some. Of 130,000 to 150,000 clones in the sample, 70% to 85% were seen once. Specimen: peripheral blood. These receptor sequences come from a woman between 45 and 65 years old in a cohort sampled during active or convalescent COVID-19. The CDR3 runs from the conserved cysteine through the conserved F or W. Each record gives: D gene, V gene, clone size, J gene, CDR3 DNA, CDR3 protein. A D gene is named only where the DNA matches it firmly. Not all rows give a size; the values are once, few, many and, for expanded clones, a class.

>TRBD1|TRBV7-3|NA|TRBJ1-2
TGTGCCAGCAGCTTAGTGCCAGGGGGCCCGGATGGCTACACCTTC
CASSLVPGGPDGYTF
>NA|TRBV4-3|NA|TRBJ1-5
TGCGCCAGCAGCCAAGACGGCGGGGGCCGACAGCCCCAGCATTTT
CASSQDGGGRQPQHF
>TRBD1|TRBV2|NA|TRBJ1-5
TGTGCCAGCAGTTCACAGGGGGCAGGTCAGCCCCAGCATTTT
CASSSQGAGQPQHF
>NA|TRBV6-1|NA|TRBJ1-2
TGTGCCAGCAGTGAAGTTACAGCCTATGGCTACACCTTC
CASSEVTAYGYTF
>TRBD1|TRBV6-5|NA|TRBJ1-4
TGTGCCAGCAGAGGACGACAGGGGGAAAAACTGTTTTTT
CASRGRQGEKLFF
>NA|TRBV28|few|TRBJ1-5
TGTGCCAGTTTGGAACAGGGATATAGCAATCAGCCCCAGCATTTT
CASLEQGYSNQPQHF
>TRBD1|TRBV11-2|NA|TRBJ2-5
TGTGCCAGCAGCCCCGACAGGGGCCGGGAGACCCAGTACTTC
CASSPDRGRETQYF
>NA|TRBV18|once|TRBJ1-1
TGTGCCAGCTCACCCAGCTTGGGGGCGCTGAGGGACACTGAAGCTTTCTTT
CASSPSLGALRDTEAFF
>TRBD2|TRBV18|few|TRBJ2-1
TGTGCCAGCTCCCTGGACCTAGCGGGGGTTAATGAGCAGTTCTTC
CASSLDLAGVNEQFF
>TRBD2|TRBV2|NA|TRBJ2-1
TGTGCCAGCAGTGTCAGCGGGGGAGCTAACAATGAGCAGTTCTTC
CASSVSGGANNEQFF
>TRBD1|TRBV9|NA|TRBJ2-1
TGTGCCAGCAGTCTGGACAGGCTCGATGAGCAGTTCTTC
CASSLDRLDEQFF
>TRBD1|TRBV29-1|NA|TRBJ1-1
TGCAGCGGTGGACAGGGGGTTAACACTGAAGCTTTCTTT
CSGGQGVNTEAFF
>NA|TRBV24-1|few|TRBJ2-2
TGTGCCACCAGTGACCCCGGAGGGGTTAACCCCGGGGAGCTGTTTTTT
CATSDPGGVNPGELFF